Below, 20 T cell receptor beta chains from the same sample are listed, as sequenced in a study of blood T cells in healthy people across ages. With a J-beta primer mix and a sample-barcoded 5' primer, a second PCR ran about 6 to 11 cycles. TCRdb reprocessed the 5' RACE reads with MiXCR, giving one entry per CDR3 protein. The profile shows hundreds of thousands of distinct CDR3 sequences, 44% of them singletons. Input material: blood. These receptor sequences come from a man in his 60s in good health.

A remark on this clonotype: The junction and the germline gene differ at one end; a read error may be behind it. This chain links TRBV10-3 with TRBJ2-3; D not resolved. Germline-derived CDR1 and CDR2 are ENHRY and SYGVKD. This CDR3 comprises 15 residues. The CDR3 here is CAISEAAASTDTQYF. CDR3 DNA: TGTGCTATCAGTGAGGCGGCAGCAAGCACAGATACGCAGTATTTT.

As DNA, the CDR3 is TGTGCCACCAAGGAGGGCCGGACTTACAATGAGCAGTTCTTC. Its protein product is CATKEGRTYNEQFF. The rearrangement links TRBV15 to TRBJ2-1; possible D gene TRBD2, 6 bases. The V end was cut by 7 bases, the J end by 4 bases, with 14 bases between. Germline assignment: CDR1 LNHNV and CDR2 YYDKDF (reference sequence). The CDR3 sequence is 14 residues long.

The V call is TRBV30, the J call TRBJ2-3; D remains unclear. This CDR3 contains 12 residues. Germline CDR1 is GTSNPN and CDR2 is SVGIG (reference sequence). V was shortened by 0 bases and J by 5 bases, with 6 bases between the two germline ends. CDR3 sequence: CAWSVGRDTQYF. CDR3 nucleotide sequence: TGTGCCTGGAGTGTCGGACGAGATACGCAGTATTTT.

Points on this clonotype: A single base separates this from a much larger clone, so it may be a read error. The chain links TRBV25-1 to TRBJ2-7; 8 nucleotides agree with TRBD1. After removal of 6 bases from V and 7 bases from J, the junction contained 8 bases not matched to a gene. The CDR3 has 13 residues. Germline CDR1 is MGHDK and CDR2 is SYGVNS. The CDR3 nucleotides read TGTGCCAGCAGAACACGACAGGGGCATGAGCAGTACTTC. It is translated as CASRTRQGHEQYF.

The chain uses TRBV5-1 and TRBJ2-5; 8 bases are a match to TRBD1. Germline trimming cut 0 bases from V and 11 bases from J; bases unmatched to any gene: 9. This CDR3 is built from 14 residues. Germline loops: CDR1 SGHRS, CDR2 YFSETQ. CDR3 in amino acids: CASSLGTGSGEQYF. CDR3 DNA sequence: TGCGCCAGCAGCTTGGGGACAGGGAGTGGGGAGCAGTACTTC.

This clonotype was picked up a small number of times. The chain is built from TRBV5-5 and TRBJ2-7; TRBD1 might be the D (6 bases). Germline CDR1 SGHKS, CDR2 YYEKEE (reference sequence). The V end lost 4 bases, the J end lost 4 bases, and 15 bases lay between the germline ends. CDR3 length: 14 amino acids. In DNA form, the CDR3 reads TGTGCCAGCAGCCCCTCGGACAGTCCTTACGAGCAGTACTTC. Its protein is CASSPSDSPYEQYF.

This sequence joins TRBV20-1 and TRBJ2-2; 10 bases fit TRBD1. Looked up from germline, CDR1 is DFQATT and CDR2 is SNEGSKA (reference sequence). This CDR3 comprises 17 residues. J gave up 4 bases and V 1 base, and 9 bases lay outside the gene matches. The CDR3 nucleotides read TGCAGTGCTAGAGTCGTGGACAGGGGGAAGATCACCGGGGAGCTGTTTTTT. Translation: CSARVVDRGKITGELFF.

The rearrangement links TRBV20-1 to TRBJ2-5; D possibly matches TRBD1 or TRBD2 (5 bases each). The CDR3 has 15 amino acids. The germline V gene has CDR1 DFQATT and CDR2 SNEGSKA (reference sequence). V was cut by 0 bases and J by 3 bases, with 14 bases left in between. CDR3 coding DNA: TGCAGTGCTAGAGATGTCCGGGACCGTAAAGAGACCCAGTACTTC. The encoded protein is CSARDVRDRKETQYF.

This chain links TRBV15 with TRBJ1-2; no definite D call. Per the germline V gene, CDR1 is LNHNV and CDR2 is YYDKDF (reference sequence). This CDR3 has 14 residues. V lost 0 bases, J lost 4 bases, and 9 bases lay in between. The CDR3 here is CATSREKGGYGYTF. In DNA, the CDR3 is TGTGCCACCAGCAGAGAAAAGGGAGGCTATGGCTACACCTTC.

The V call is TRBV10-3, the J call TRBJ2-1, with 8 bases aligning to TRBD1. The germline gives CDR1 ENHRY, CDR2 SYGVKD. V shed 3 bases and J 4 bases; nucleotides not matched to a gene: 5. The CDR3 is 15 residues long. Here the CDR3 DNA reads TGTGCCATCAGTGACCGGGACAGGACTTACAATGAGCAGTTCTTC. Translated: CAISDRDRTYNEQFF.

The V and J genes are TRBV7-2 and TRBJ2-3; 7 nucleotides match TRBD2. V lost 5 bases to trimming and J lost 3 bases; unmatched junction nucleotides: 11. CDR1 and CDR2 (germline): SGHTA, FQGNSA. The CDR3 sequence is 16 residues long. CDR3 nucleotide sequence: TGTGCCAGCAGCGACAGCGCGTGGGGGGGAACAGATACGCAGTATTTT. The encoded protein is CASSDSAWGGTDTQYF.

The chain has TRBV9 and TRBJ2-1; D ambiguous. The V gene's germline CDR1 is SGDLS and CDR2 YYNGEE. The CDR3 sequence is 15 residues long. Deletions cut 3 bases from V and 8 bases from J, with 18 bases between. CDR3 sequence (DNA): TGTGCCAGCAGCGACCACCACCAAGGATCCGATGAGCAGTTCTTC. Amino acids: CASSDHHQGSDEQFF.

Worth noting for this clonotype: This could be a read error, since a much larger clone is one nucleotide away. The genes are TRBV28 and TRBJ2-3; D call uncertain. Germline V gene lookup returns CDR1 MDHEN and CDR2 SYDVKM. CDR3 length equals 13 residues. The CDR3 loop is CASHSYSTETQYF. The CDR3 DNA reads as TGTGCCAGCCACTCGTACAGCACAGAGACGCAGTATTTT.

The chain employs TRBV19 and TRBJ1-2; D uncertain. V lost 2 bases and J 7 bases, leaving 8 bases between the germline ends. This CDR3 region has 12 residues. In germline, CDR1 is LNHDA, CDR2 SQIVND (reference sequence). For the CDR3, the DNA is TGTGCCAGTAGTATATCGACCAGTGGCTACACCTTC. Its protein product is CASSISTSGYTF.

This chain uses TRBV19 with TRBJ2-7, with D unclear. The CDR3 is made up of 16 amino acids. Germline CDR1 LNHDA, CDR2 SQIVND (reference sequence). Trimming left V 2 bases short and J 1 base short, with 15 bases between. The chain's CDR3 is CASSINRAGVSYEQYF. CDR3 bases: TGTGCCAGTAGTATAAATCGGGCAGGAGTATCCTACGAGCAGTACTTC.

This clonotype was seen a few times. This chain links TRBV7-8 with TRBJ2-3, with 11 bases identical to TRBD1. The CDR3 totals 17 residues. Germline CDR1 SGHVS, CDR2 FQNEAQ. V gave up 5 bases and J gave up 9 bases; unmatched junction bases: 16. CDR3 bases: TGTGCCAGCAGCCTCGGACAGGGGGCGGGCCCCAGGGAAACGCAGTATTTT. Translation gives CASSLGQGAGPRETQYF. Using reference TRBV7-8 and TRBJ2-3 for the parts outside the CDR3, the full variable domain is GAGVSQSPRYKVAKRGQDVALRCDPISGHVSLFWYQQALGQGPEFLTYFQNEAQLDKSGLPSDRFFAERPEGSVSTLKIQRTQQEDSAVYLCASSLGQGAGPRETQYFGPGTRLTVL.

The V and J genes are TRBV9 and TRBJ2-3, with D tentatively TRBD1 or TRBD2 (5 bases each). The V gene's germline CDR1 is SGDLS and CDR2 YYNGEE. V dropped 3 bases and J dropped 3 bases, with 11 bases sitting between them. There are 14 residues in the CDR3. DNA for the CDR3: TGTGCCAGCAGCGACAGTGGGGGAACAGATACGCAGTATTTT. This gives the protein CASSDSGGTDTQYF.

This clonotype was found a few times. The genes are TRBV30 and TRBJ1-2; TRBD1 matches 7 bases. Germline CDR1 reads GTSNPN; CDR2 reads SVGIG (reference sequence). V was clipped by 0 bases and J by 8 bases; unmatched bases: 6. This CDR3 comprises 13 residues. For the CDR3, the DNA is TGTGCCTGGAGTGTACTGCTGGACAGGGGCTACACCTTC. Protein: CAWSVLLDRGYTF.

The chain recombines TRBV12-3 or TRBV12-4 with TRBJ2-3, with D possibly TRBD2 on 5 matching bases. This CDR3 comprises 14 residues. Deletions cut 4 bases from V and 4 bases from J, with 12 bases between. The CDR3 loop is CASSCRARADTQYF. The CDR3 nucleotides read TGTGCCAGCAGTTGCAGAGCGAGGGCAGATACGCAGTATTTT.

The DNA of the CDR3 is TGCAGTGCCCCGGACGTCTTTGGCTATGGCTACACCTTC. It encodes CSAPDVFGYGYTF. V and J are TRBV20-1 and TRBJ1-2; no firm D call. This CDR3 has 13 amino acids. Germline values: CDR1 DFQATT, CDR2 SNEGSKA (reference sequence). Trimming removed 6 bases from V and 4 bases from J, with 15 bases in between.